Below are 19 T cell receptor beta chains sequenced from a single sample in a study of shared clonotypes between healthy human individuals. Method: immunoSEQ multiplex PCR; TCRdb's copy keeps in-frame clones and lacks some. The sample yields some 89,000 clones, less than 80% seen once. Sequenced material: memory CD8+ T cells sorted from blood. Subset here: CD45RO+ cells pooled with CCR7-negative TemRA cells. Every receptor here comes from a man under 40 in good health.

The chain carries TRBV11-2 and TRBJ2-7, with D maybe TRBD1 (6 bases). Trimming stripped 4 bases from V and 2 bases from J, with 21 bases between. Germline CDR1 SGHAT, CDR2 FQNNGV. The CDR3 runs to 17 residues. The CDR3 region is CASSYYPTGNLTYEQYF. The CDR3 nucleotides are TGTGCCAGCAGCTACTACCCGACAGGCAACCTAACCTACGAGCAGTACTTC.

The chain is built from TRBV7-8 and TRBJ2-7; D is unresolved. Germline-derived CDR1 and CDR2 are SGHVS and FQNEAQ. Trimming left V 7 bases short and J 6 bases short, with 16 bases between. The CDR3 has 13 amino acids. The CDR3 sequence: CASTPLRIREQYF. The DNA for the CDR3 is TGTGCCAGCACCCCACTCAGGATCCGCGAGCAGTACTTC.

The gene calls are TRBV6-1 and TRBJ2-5; D ambiguous. V was clipped by 1 base and J by 1 base, with 10 bases between them. The length of the CDR3 is 15 residues. Germline CDR1 reads MNHNS; CDR2 reads SASEGT. The DNA for the CDR3 is TGTGCCAGCAGTGAAGTACAAGGCTCCCAAGAGACCCAGTACTTC. Protein sequence: CASSEVQGSQETQYF.

The chain uses TRBV13 and TRBJ2-7; no clear D. The V end was cut by 5 bases, the J end by 5 bases, with 13 bases between. The V gene's germline CDR1 is PRHDT and CDR2 FYEKMQ (reference sequence). This CDR3 is 13 amino acids long. CDR3 DNA: TGTGCCAGCAGCCCGCGGATGCGGAACGAGCAGTACTTC. Translated: CASSPRMRNEQYF.

CDR3: CASGGTFPREQYF. The CDR3 nucleotides read TGTGCCAGCGGGGGCACCTTCCCTCGAGAGCAGTACTTC. J is TRBJ2-7 and V is TRBV28, with D maybe TRBD1 (6 bases). Germline CDR1 and CDR2: MDHEN and SYDVKM. The CDR3 contains 13 residues. The V end lost 8 bases, the J end lost 7 bases, and 18 bases lay between the germline ends.

The CDR3: CASSRVQGQPQHF. In nucleotides, the CDR3 is TGTGCCAGCAGTCGGGTCCAGGGGCAGCCCCAGCATTTT. This chain links TRBV28 with TRBJ1-5; a possible D gene is TRBD1 (6 bases). Trimming shortened V by 5 bases and J by 7 bases, and 12 bases separated the two germline ends. The germline gives CDR1 MDHEN, CDR2 SYDVKM. CDR3 length equals 13 residues.

This clone was seen only once. The gene calls are TRBV28 and TRBJ2-3; D is unclear. CDR3 length: 12 residues. V was pared by 5 bases and J by 7 bases, with 10 bases between. CDR1 and CDR2 (germline): MDHEN, SYDVKM. CDR3 coding DNA: TGTGCCAGCAGTCCCTACTCGCATACGCAGTATTTT. This codes for CASSPYSHTQYF. Variable domain in full (rest from reference TRBV28 and TRBJ2-3): DVKVTQSSRYLVKRTGEKVFLECVQDMDHENMFWYRQDPGLGLRLIYFSYDVKMKEKGDIPEGYSVSREKKERFSLILESASTNQTSMYLCASSPYSHTQYFGPGTRLTVL.

This clone was observed a single time. Other DNA sequences from this sample encode an identical CDR3 as well. The chain employs TRBV7-9 and TRBJ2-5; 8 bases agree with TRBD1. Germline V lookup: CDR1 SEHNR, CDR2 FQNEAQ (reference sequence). The CDR3 runs 14 residues. V dropped 1 base and J dropped 4; count of bases not matched to a gene: 2. CDR3 residues: CASSLVGQGETQYF. The CDR3 DNA reads as TGTGCCAGCAGCTTAGTAGGACAGGGAGAGACCCAGTACTTC.

The CDR3 is CASTRTDYEQYF. CDR3 nucleotides: TGTGCCAGCACCCGGACAGACTACGAGCAGTACTTC. This chain uses TRBV28 with TRBJ2-7, with D tentatively TRBD1 (6 bases). Germline V CDR1 and CDR2: MDHEN, SYDVKM. The CDR3 runs 12 residues. The V and J ends lost 7 bases and 3 bases respectively, with 10 bases between them. The whole variable domain, filled in from reference TRBV28 and TRBJ2-7, reads DVKVTQSSRYLVKRTGEKVFLECVQDMDHENMFWYRQDPGLGLRLIYFSYDVKMKEKGDIPEGYSVSREKKERFSLILESASTNQTSMYLCASTRTDYEQYFGPGTRLTVT.

The chain is built from TRBV28 and TRBJ2-1; 9 bases line up with TRBD2. V trimming: 3 bases; J trimming: 0 bases; junction bases outside the gene matches: 0. CDR1 and CDR2 (germline): MDHEN, SYDVKM. This CDR3 contains 15 residues. CDR3 sequence reads: CASSFSGGSYNEQFF. CDR3 DNA: TGTGCCAGCAGTTTTAGCGGGGGCTCCTACAATGAGCAGTTCTTC.

On this clone itself: A far larger clone is only one base removed, so a read error is likely. The chain joins TRBV6-4 to TRBJ2-3; 12 nucleotides align to TRBD1. Trimming took 2 bases from V and 4 from J; bases not matched to a gene: 1. CDR3 length: 15 amino acids. Germline V gene data show CDR1 as MRHNA and CDR2 as SNTAGT. CDR3 sequence: CASSDGTGGADTQYF. CDR3 sequence (DNA): TGTGCCAGCAGTGACGGGACAGGGGGCGCAGATACGCAGTATTTT.

This clone was detected only a few times. The chain joins TRBV7-9 to TRBJ2-7; the match to TRBD1 covers 9 bases. This CDR3 spans 16 amino acids. Trimming at V came to 2 bases and at J to 5 bases, leaving 10 bases not matched to a gene. In germline, CDR1 is SEHNR, CDR2 FQNEAQ (reference sequence). The CDR3 nucleotides read TGTGCCAGCAGCTTACTACCGGGACAGGGAAAGGACGAGCAGTACTTC. It yields the protein CASSLLPGQGKDEQYF.

This clone was detected many times. V and J are TRBV7-9 and TRBJ1-2; no clear D. V was pared by 5 bases and J by 6 bases, with 13 bases between. Germline V CDR1 and CDR2: SEHNR, FQNEAQ (reference sequence). The CDR3 spans 13 residues. CDR3: CASSPRRFDGYTF. CDR3 bases: TGTGCCAGCAGCCCCAGGAGATTTGATGGCTACACCTTC.

This clone was seen more than once but under ten times. The rearrangement joins TRBV28 to TRBJ2-1, with unresolved D. From germline, CDR1 is MDHEN and CDR2 SYDVKM. The germline V and J ends were trimmed by 3 bases and 9 bases, with 6 bases remaining between them. This CDR3 is built from 11 residues. The CDR3 sequence is CASSFWGEQFF. Written as DNA, the CDR3 is TGTGCCAGCAGTTTTTGGGGTGAGCAGTTCTTC.

The chain joins TRBV11-2 to TRBJ2-5; either TRBD1 or TRBD2 may fit D (5 bases each). Trimming pared 3 bases from V and 5 bases from J, leaving 19 bases between. This CDR3 is built from 16 residues. Germline assignment: CDR1 SGHAT and CDR2 FQNNGV. The chain's CDR3 is CASSFGSVGERETQYF. The CDR3 region has the DNA TGTGCCAGCAGCTTTGGGTCAGTGGGGGAGAGGGAGACCCAGTACTTC.

The rearrangement uses TRBV5-4 and TRBJ2-5; D perhaps matches TRBD2 (6 bases). The CDR3 consists of 14 residues. CDR1 is SGHNT and CDR2 is YYREEE in the germline V gene (reference sequence). Between the trimmed V and J ends, which lost 3 bases and 9 bases, there was a span of 18 bases. Here the CDR3 reads CASSSSDSGQAQYF. Written as DNA, the CDR3 is TGTGCCAGCAGCTCCTCCGACAGCGGGCAGGCCCAGTACTTC.

V is TRBV27 and J is TRBJ2-7; 14 nucleotides match TRBD2. The CDR3 has 18 residues. Looked up from germline, CDR1 is MNHEY and CDR2 is SMNVEV (reference sequence). V was clipped by 5 bases and J by 3 bases; unmatched bases: 12. CDR3 sequence (DNA): TGTGCCAGCAGTCTGCGTATTCCGGGACTAGCGGGAGACTACGAGCAGTACTTC. Translating it yields CASSLRIPGLAGDYEQYF.

Of note for this clone: The same CDR3 is also encoded by other DNA sequences in this sample. The V and J genes are TRBV7-9 and TRBJ1-5; unclear D gene. CDR1 and CDR2 (germline): SEHNR, FQNEAQ (reference sequence). This CDR3 is built from 12 residues. With 1 base removed from V and 7 bases from J, the gap between germline ends came to 5 bases. The chain's CDR3 is CASSLGTQPQHF. DNA of the CDR3: TGTGCCAGCAGCTTAGGAACGCAGCCCCAGCATTTT.

The chain uses TRBV11-2 and TRBJ2-7; D gene unclear. This CDR3 contains 13 residues. The germline V gene has CDR1 SGHAT and CDR2 FQNNGV. V gave up 1 base and J gave up 3 bases, with 7 bases separating them. CDR3 coding DNA: TGTGCCAGCAGCTTAGGGAGCGACTACGAGCAGTACTTC. Translation gives CASSLGSDYEQYF.